This T cell receptor (beta chain) was identified during a study of T cell responses to AZD1222 COVID-19 vaccine. Study as a whole: Pooled together were second doses at about 4 or about 12 weeks.

Broader study findings: Spike-spanning, vaccine-associated CD4 TCRs were dominant at 160-218 and 743-854. Clonal diversity was possibly underestimated; the donors were predominantly white British and more often female.

The V end lost 2 bases, the J end lost 3 bases, and 5 bases lay between the germline ends. Germline V lookup: CDR1 MNHEY, CDR2 SVGAGI. This CDR3 contains 13 residues. Concerning this clone: Its antigen is unidentified.

Repertoires were generated with immunoSEQ multiplex PCR, while TCRdb's copy carries only in-frame clones and drops some. The table records about 160,000 clones, about 89% of them present only once. This rearrangement joins TRBV6-5 to TRBJ1-3; D remains unclear. This receptor was obtained from an adult in good health. Sequenced here: peripheral blood, sampled on day 0 of AZD1222 vaccination. The CDR3 loop is CASSYGVGNTIYF. The CDR3 nucleotides read TGTGCCAGCAGTTACGGAGTTGGAAACACCATATATTTT.